These 32 T cell receptor beta chains were all obtained from the same sample, sequenced in a study of CD8 T cells in Susac syndrome. Random hexamers were used to reverse transcribe roughly 0.45 to 1 ug of RNA. MiXCR, applied by TCRdb to the immunoSEQ multiplex PCR reads, yields one record per CDR3 protein. The sample has about 130,000 distinct CDR3 sequences; nearly 95% are singletons. The sequenced material came from CD4+ T cells from PBMCs. The receptor source for this set is a human donor in good health.

The V call is TRBV3-1, the J call TRBJ2-7; D is unclear. Looked up from germline, CDR1 is LGHDT and CDR2 is YNNKEL (reference sequence). V lost 0 bases to trimming and J lost 3 bases, with 15 bases between them. There are 16 residues in the CDR3. Here the CDR3 DNA reads TGTGCCAGCAGCCAAGAAACGCGCGGAACCCTCTACGAGCAGTACTTC. Encoded protein: CASSQETRGTLYEQYF.

V usage is TRBV29-1 and J usage is TRBJ2-1, with 9 bases aligning to TRBD1. The trim removed 8 bases at V and 3 bases at J, leaving 5 bases unmatched. Germline V CDR1 and CDR2: SQVTM, ANQGSEA. The length of the CDR3 is 13 residues. CDR3 bases: TGCAGCATCCGGGACAGGGACTACAATGAGCAGTTCTTC. It yields the protein CSIRDRDYNEQFF.

This chain connects TRBV7-7 to TRBJ2-1; 12 bases agree with TRBD2. CDR1 and CDR2 (germline): SSHAT, FNYEAQ (reference sequence). The CDR3 consists of 16 residues. In DNA form, the CDR3 reads TGTGCTACCCACCGGCTAGCGGGAGGGCGTTGCAATGAGCAGTTCTTC. It translates to CATHRLAGGRCNEQFF.

The gene calls are TRBV7-2 and TRBJ2-5; 8 bases align to TRBD1. The ends lost 4 bases at V and 1 base at J; junction bases unmatched: 5. The CDR3 is 15 residues long. Germline V CDR1 and CDR2: SGHTA, FQGNSA. CDR3 region: CASSSSRGPQETQYF. The DNA of the CDR3 is TGTGCCAGCAGCTCAAGCAGGGGGCCCCAAGAGACCCAGTACTTC.

The CDR3 region has the DNA TGTGCCAGCAGGCCGACTGGACCGGGACAGAAGTACTTC. Translating gives CASRPTGPGQKYF. The chain uses TRBV12-3 or TRBV12-4 and TRBJ2-7; 7 positions match TRBD1. The trim removed 6 bases at V and 11 bases at J, leaving 13 bases unmatched. This CDR3 is built from 13 residues.

This sequence joins TRBV6-1 and TRBJ1-2; the D gene is possibly TRBD1 (6 bases). Between the trimmed V and J ends, which lost 1 base and 2 bases, there was a span of 11 bases. Germline CDR1 MNHNS, CDR2 SASEGT. The CDR3 extends over 15 amino acids. The CDR3 loop is CASSEGHQGNYGYTF. The CDR3 nucleotides are TGTGCCAGCAGTGAAGGCCACCAGGGGAACTATGGCTACACCTTC.

This clonotype was seen a single time. CDR3 nucleotides: TGTGCCAGCTCACCGGGGATGAATGGCAATCAGCCCCAGCATTTT. It translates to CASSPGMNGNQPQHF. The rearrangement links TRBV18 to TRBJ1-5; D uncertain. From germline, CDR1 is KGHSH and CDR2 LQKENI. Deletions cut 3 bases from V and 2 bases from J, with 11 bases between. The CDR3 has 15 residues. Combining the CDR3 with reference TRBV18 and TRBJ1-5 gives the whole variable domain NAGVMQNPRHLVRRRGQEARLRCSPMKGHSHVYWYRQLPEEGLKFMVYLQKENIIDESGMPKERFSAEFPKEGPSILRIQQVVRGDSAAYFCASSPGMNGNQPQHFGDGTRLSIL.

This rearrangement joins TRBV30 to TRBJ2-1; TRBD2 aligns across 14 bases. The CDR3 is 16 residues long. Per the germline V gene, CDR1 is GTSNPN and CDR2 is SVGIG (reference sequence). J gave up 6 bases and V 6 bases, and 10 bases lay outside the gene matches. CDR3 in amino acids: CACRGGLAGVSNEQFF. The CDR3 coding sequence is TGTGCCTGCCGGGGGGGACTAGCGGGAGTGAGCAATGAGCAGTTCTTC.

The rearrangement joins TRBV11-2 to TRBJ2-3; 7 nucleotides align to TRBD2. With V trimmed by 1 base and J by 1 base, 5 bases remained unmatched. The CDR3 has 16 residues. Germline V gene data show CDR1 as SGHAT and CDR2 as FQNNGV. CDR3 sequence (DNA): TGTGCCAGCAGCTTAGTCCGGGGGGTCGGCACAGATACGCAGTATTTT. This codes for CASSLVRGVGTDTQYF.

The gene calls are TRBV23-1 and TRBJ1-3; D possibly corresponds to TRBD1 (6 bases). Being an ORF, TRBV23-1 has a function that is uncertain. The V end lost 0 bases, the J end lost 2 bases, and 11 bases lay between the germline ends. CDR3 length equals 16 residues. The CDR3 loop is CASSQSDRRTGNTIYF. The DNA of the CDR3 is TGCGCCAGCAGTCAATCAGACAGGAGGACTGGAAACACCATATATTTT.

This chain connects TRBV29-1 to TRBJ2-3; perhaps TRBD2 as D (5 bases). The CDR3 has 14 residues. CDR1 SQVTM and CDR2 ANQGSEA come from the germline V gene. Trimming pared 6 bases from V and 3 bases from J, leaving 16 bases between. CDR3 region: CSVALITGTDTQYF. The DNA for the CDR3 is TGCAGCGTCGCATTAATAACGGGGACAGATACGCAGTATTTT.

V is TRBV5-1 and J is TRBJ2-3; tentatively, D is TRBD2 (5 bases). The CDR3 is made up of 15 amino acids. From germline, CDR1 is SGHRS and CDR2 YFSETQ. V was clipped by 0 bases and J by 5 bases, with 13 bases between them. The CDR3 protein is CASSLGADGVDTQYF. CDR3 bases: TGCGCCAGCAGCTTGGGAGCGGATGGGGTAGATACGCAGTATTTT.

V usage is TRBV19 and J usage is TRBJ2-1, with TRBD2 identical over 9 bases. The V segment lost 1 base and the J segment 3 bases; nucleotides outside the gene matches: 4. The CDR3 runs to 16 residues. The V gene's germline CDR1 is LNHDA and CDR2 SQIVND (reference sequence). The DNA for the CDR3 is TGTGCCAGTAGTATAGGGGCTAGCGGGAACTACAATGAGCAGTTCTTC. Protein: CASSIGASGNYNEQFF.

This chain connects TRBV5-1 to TRBJ2-7; D is unresolved. The CDR3 runs 14 residues. V was shortened by 2 bases and J by 2 bases, with 11 bases between the two germline ends. Germline-derived CDR1 and CDR2 are SGHRS and YFSETQ. CDR3: CASSFDRAAYEQYF. CDR3 nucleotides: TGCGCCAGCAGCTTTGATAGGGCGGCCTACGAGCAGTACTTC.

The genes are TRBV5-6 and TRBJ2-7, with D unresolved. Trimming left V 0 bases short and J 2 bases short, with 6 bases between. Germline V gene sequence: CDR1 SGHDT, CDR2 YYEEEE. This CDR3 spans 13 amino acids. In DNA, the CDR3 is TGTGCCAGCAGCTTGGCCCCGGCCTACGAGCAGTACTTC. Encoded protein: CASSLAPAYEQYF.

J is TRBJ2-7 and V is TRBV5-1; 13 bases are shared with TRBD2. CDR3 length: 16 residues. Germline lookup yields CDR1 SGHRS and CDR2 YFSETQ. V gave up 4 bases and J gave up 5 bases; unmatched junction bases: 9. CDR3 sequence reads: CASSPRTSGSPNEQYF. CDR3 DNA sequence: TGCGCCAGCAGCCCGCGGACTAGCGGGAGCCCCAACGAGCAGTACTTC.

The rearrangement links TRBV7-9 to TRBJ2-2, with 7 bases matching TRBD1. The germline V gene has CDR1 SEHNR and CDR2 FQNEAQ (reference sequence). V was clipped by 5 bases and J by 0 bases; unmatched bases: 6. This CDR3 has 16 residues. The CDR3 is CASSGDRATNTGELFF. The CDR3 DNA reads TGTGCCAGCAGCGGTGACAGGGCAACGAACACCGGGGAGCTGTTTTTT.

CDR3 sequence reads: CASSLAQDQPQHF. The CDR3 DNA follows: TGCGCCAGCAGCCTCGCTCAGGATCAGCCCCAGCATTTT. The gene calls are TRBV4-1 and TRBJ1-5, with D hard to call. V dropped 4 bases and J dropped 5 bases, with 9 bases sitting between them. The CDR3 is 13 amino acids. The germline V gene has CDR1 MGHRA and CDR2 YSYEKL.

The chain recombines TRBV28 with TRBJ2-1; possible D gene TRBD2, 5 bases. Trimming pared 1 base from V and 10 bases from J, leaving 14 bases between. This CDR3 is built from 14 residues. Germline CDR1 is MDHEN and CDR2 is SYDVKM. The CDR3 bases are TGTGCCAGCAGTTTATCACCGGGGTTCAGCGAGCAGTTCTTC. Protein: CASSLSPGFSEQFF.

CDR3 DNA: TGTGCCAGCAGCCGCGACAGGGGGCTAGTTGAGCAGTACTTC. It specifies CASSRDRGLVEQYF. J is TRBJ2-7 and V is TRBV5-6, with 10 bases aligning to TRBD1. Per the germline V gene, CDR1 is SGHDT and CDR2 is YYEEEE. The J segment lost 7 bases and the V segment lost 4 bases, leaving 8 bases of the junction unmatched. This CDR3 is built from 14 residues.

This chain joins TRBV20-1 and TRBJ2-1, with D uncertain. In germline, CDR1 is DFQATT, CDR2 SNEGSKA (reference sequence). This CDR3 contains 15 residues. V was shortened by 2 bases and J by 0 bases, with 11 bases between the two germline ends. The CDR3 loop reads CSARMGLSSYNEQFF. The CDR3 bases are TGCAGTGCTAGAATGGGCCTCAGCTCCTACAATGAGCAGTTCTTC.

The chain employs TRBV7-2 and TRBJ1-2, with a possible D match to TRBD1 (5 bases). Trimming shortened V by 2 bases and J by 6 bases, and 13 bases separated the two germline ends. The CDR3 spans 14 residues. CDR1 SGHTA and CDR2 FQGNSA come from the germline V gene. The DNA for the CDR3 is TGTGCCAGCAGCTTACTCCAGGGCAAGGATGGCTACACCTTC. It is translated as CASSLLQGKDGYTF. The full variable domain, in which reference TRBV7-2 and TRBJ1-2 provide the parts outside the CDR3, is GAGVSQSPSNKVTEKGKDVELRCDPISGHTALYWYRQSLGQGLEFLIYFQGNSAPDKSGLPSDRFSAERTGGSVSTLTIQRTQQEDSAVYLCASSLLQGKDGYTFGSGTRLTVV.

The chain combines TRBV12-3 or TRBV12-4 with TRBJ2-1; TRBD2 might be the D (6 bases). There are 13 residues in the CDR3. The V end lost 5 bases, the J end lost 10 bases, and 15 bases lay between the germline ends. CDR3 nucleotide sequence: TGTGCCAGCAGTCGCGGAGGGCTGACAGAGCAGTTCTTC. Protein: CASSRGGLTEQFF.

The chain couples TRBV2 to TRBJ1-4, with no clear D. CDR3 size: 17 residues. Germline CDR1 is SNHLY and CDR2 is FYNNEI. Trimming pared 1 base from V and 0 bases from J, leaving 12 bases between. CDR3 loop: CASSEVGQTSTNEKLFF. CDR3 sequence (DNA): TGTGCCAGCAGTGAAGTGGGCCAAACCTCAACTAATGAAAAACTGTTTTTT.

This rearrangement joins TRBV20-1 to TRBJ2-3, with D possibly being TRBD1 (5 bases). The CDR3 has 13 amino acids. Trimming shortened V by 3 bases and J by 3 bases, and 10 bases separated the two germline ends. Germline values: CDR1 DFQATT, CDR2 SNEGSKA (reference sequence). This CDR3 reads CSASWGGTDTQYF. Here the CDR3 DNA reads TGCAGTGCTAGTTGGGGCGGAACAGATACGCAGTATTTT.

The rearrangement links TRBV29-1 to TRBJ2-5, with D perhaps matching TRBD1 or TRBD2 (5 bases each). The CDR3 runs to 10 residues. CDR1 SQVTM and CDR2 ANQGSEA come from the germline V gene. V was pared by 4 bases and J by 5 bases, with 5 bases between. The CDR3 region has the DNA TGCAGCGTTGGGGACGAGACCCAGTACTTC. Residues: CSVGDETQYF.

The V and J genes are TRBV7-2 and TRBJ2-1, with TRBD2 matching over 9 bases. J lost 12 bases, V lost 2 bases, and 5 bases had no gene match. There are 13 residues in the CDR3. Germline V gene lookup returns CDR1 SGHTA and CDR2 FQGNSA. CDR3 loop: CASSLLAGNRQFF. The CDR3 region has the DNA TGTGCCAGCAGCTTACTAGCGGGGAATAGGCAGTTCTTC.

The V gene is TRBV7-2, the J gene TRBJ1-1, with 8 bases fitting TRBD1. The J segment lost 0 bases and the V segment lost 4 bases, leaving 16 bases of the junction unmatched. CDR1 and CDR2 from the germline V gene are SGHTA and FQGNSA. This CDR3 comprises 19 residues. The CDR3 DNA sequence: TGTGCCAGCAGCTCAGGAACGACAGGGGAGTCGGCGATGAACACTGAAGCTTTCTTT. This translates into CASSSGTTGESAMNTEAFF. Combining the CDR3 with reference TRBV7-2 and TRBJ1-1 gives the whole variable domain GAGVSQSPSNKVTEKGKDVELRCDPISGHTALYWYRQSLGQGLEFLIYFQGNSAPDKSGLPSDRFSAERTGGSVSTLTIQRTQQEDSAVYLCASSSGTTGESAMNTEAFFGQGTRLTVV.

The chain's CDR3 is CASSDTSGGGETQYF. The CDR3 DNA is TGTGCCAGCAGTGACACTAGCGGCGGCGGGGAGACCCAGTACTTC. The genes are TRBV6-1 and TRBJ2-5; TRBD2 matches at 8 bases. V dropped 3 bases and J dropped 5; count of bases not matched to a gene: 8. CDR3 length equals 15 residues. Germline CDR1 MNHNS, CDR2 SASEGT.

Turning to this clonotype: The junction does not match germline at one end; this may be a read error. This chain connects TRBV28 to TRBJ1-4; TRBD1 is a possible D gene (5 bases). The CDR3 loop spans 12 amino acids. Germline V gene data show CDR1 as MDHEN and CDR2 as SYDVKM. The CDR3 is CASSPKDRDGSF. The CDR3 DNA is TGTGCCAGCAGTCCGAAGGACCGGGACGGAAGTTTT.

The chain recombines TRBV28 with TRBJ1-5, with 7 bases identical to TRBD1. The CDR3 consists of 15 residues. The germline gives CDR1 MDHEN, CDR2 SYDVKM. The V segment lost 7 bases and the J segment 4 bases; nucleotides outside the gene matches: 10. This CDR3 is CASKGQPKVNQPQHF. CDR3 nucleotide sequence: TGTGCCAGCAAGGGACAGCCAAAGGTGAATCAGCCCCAGCATTTT.

This clonotype was recorded once. The chain carries TRBV6-4 and TRBJ2-1; D is unclear. The CDR3 is made up of 16 amino acids. With 3 bases removed from V and 1 base from J, the gap between germline ends came to 13 bases. Germline V gene lookup returns CDR1 MRHNA and CDR2 SNTAGT. Here the CDR3 DNA reads TGTGCCAGCAGTGATCTCGCGCCGAGGTCCTACAATGAGCAGTTCTTC. Amino acid sequence: CASSDLAPRSYNEQFF.